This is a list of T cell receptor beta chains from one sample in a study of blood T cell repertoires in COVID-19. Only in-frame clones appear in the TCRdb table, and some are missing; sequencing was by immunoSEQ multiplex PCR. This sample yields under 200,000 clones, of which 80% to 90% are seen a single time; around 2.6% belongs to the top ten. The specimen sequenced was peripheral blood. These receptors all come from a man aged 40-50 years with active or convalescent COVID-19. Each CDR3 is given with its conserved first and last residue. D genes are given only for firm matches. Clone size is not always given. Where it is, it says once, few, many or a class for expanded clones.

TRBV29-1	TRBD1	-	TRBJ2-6	TGCAGCGCGACAGGGGCTGGGGCCAACGTCCTGACTTTC	CSATGAGANVLTF
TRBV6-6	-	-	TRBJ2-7	TGTGCCAGCAACGACAGGGGAGGGGAGCAGTACTTC	CASNDRGGEQYF
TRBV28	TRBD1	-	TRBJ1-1	TGTGCCAGCAGTTTAGGACAGGGAGGAGCTGAAGCTTTCTTT	CASSLGQGGAEAFF
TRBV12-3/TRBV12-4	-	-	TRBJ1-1	TGTGCCAGCAGTTACTCAGGGGAAGCTTTCTTT	CASSYSGEAFF
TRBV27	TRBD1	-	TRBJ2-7	TGTGCCAGCAGTTTAGCAGGGACAGACTACGAGCAGTACTTC	CASSLAGTDYEQYF
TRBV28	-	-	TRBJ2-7	TGTGCCAGCAGTTTAGGAGGGGTCTACGAGCAGTACTTC	CASSLGGVYEQYF
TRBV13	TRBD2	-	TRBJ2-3	TGTGCCAGCAGAACTAGCGGGGGGGCCAATACGCAGTATTTT	CASRTSGGANTQYF
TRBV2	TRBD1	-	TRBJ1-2	TGTGCCAGCATCAACAGGGGGTACTATGGCTACACCTTC	CASINRGYYGYTF
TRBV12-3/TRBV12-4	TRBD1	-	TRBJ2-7	TGTGCCAGCAGTACGACAGGGGCCTACGAGCAGTACTTC	CASSTTGAYEQYF
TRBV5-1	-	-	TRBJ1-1	TGCGCCAGCAGCTTGGCGGGGGGCTCGACTGAAGCTTTCTTT	CASSLAGGSTEAFF
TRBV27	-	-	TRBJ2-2	TGTGCCAGCACCAAAGCCAGGACCGGGGAGCTGTTTTTT	CASTKARTGELFF
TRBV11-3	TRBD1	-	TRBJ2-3	TGTGCCAGCAGCTTGACAGGGAAGTTCACAGATACGCAGTATTTT	CASSLTGKFTDTQYF
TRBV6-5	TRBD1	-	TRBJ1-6	TGTGCCAGCACCTCCGGGACAGGGAATTCACCCCTCCACTTT	CASTSGTGNSPLHF
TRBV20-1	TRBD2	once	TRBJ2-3	TGCAGTGCTAGTCCCACTAGCGGGGGGGAAATCACAGATACGCAGTATTTT	CSASPTSGGEITDTQYF
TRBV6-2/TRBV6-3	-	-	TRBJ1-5	TGTGCCAGCAGCCGCACACAAACCAATCAGCCCCAGCATTTT	CASSRTQTNQPQHF
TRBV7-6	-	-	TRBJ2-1	TGTGCCAGCAGCTTATCGTCAGGGGCCCCCAGGGGCAATGAGCAGTTCTTC	CASSLSSGAPRGNEQFF
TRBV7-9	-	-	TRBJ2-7	TGTGCCAGCAGCTTAGGGGCATACTCCTACGAGCAGTACTTC	CASSLGAYSYEQYF
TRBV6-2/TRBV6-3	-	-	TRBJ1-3	TGTGCCAGCAGTTCGGGGTACTCTGGAAACACCATATATTTT	CASSSGYSGNTIYF
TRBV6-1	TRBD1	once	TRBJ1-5	TGTGCCAGCAGTGAAGCGCCACAGGGGGTCGGTCAGCCCCAGCATTTT	CASSEAPQGVGQPQHF
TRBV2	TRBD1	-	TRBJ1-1	TGTGCCAGCAGGGTACAGGGGGCCAATCTCATGAACACTGAAGCTTTCTTT	CASRVQGANLMNTEAFF
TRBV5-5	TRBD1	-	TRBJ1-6	TGTGCCAGCAGCACGGGACAGGGAACGGATTCACCCCTCCACTTT	CASSTGQGTDSPLHF
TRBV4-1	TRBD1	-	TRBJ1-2	TGCGCCAGCAGCCAAGATCATGGAGGGGGCGGGTACACCTTC	CASSQDHGGGGYTF
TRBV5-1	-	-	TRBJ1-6	TGCGCCAGCAGCTTGGATACAGGCCTAAATTCACCCCTCCACTTT	CASSLDTGLNSPLHF
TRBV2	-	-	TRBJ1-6	TGTGCCAGCAGCATCCGGAGCGGGGCGCTTTCTAATAATTCACCCCTCCACTTT	CASSIRSGALSNNSPLHF
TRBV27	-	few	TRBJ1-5	TGTGCCAGCAGTTTTTTGGCTTATGGGACACTCGGCAATCAGCCCCAGCATTTT	CASSFLAYGTLGNQPQHF
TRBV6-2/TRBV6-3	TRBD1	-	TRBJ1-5	TGTGCCAGCAGCACACAGGGGAACAATCAGCCCCAGCATTTT	CASSTQGNNQPQHF
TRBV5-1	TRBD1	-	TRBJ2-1	TGCGCCAGCAGCTTGGCCGGGACAGGGCGAAATGAGCAGTTCTTC	CASSLAGTGRNEQFF
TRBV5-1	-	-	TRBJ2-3	TGCGCCAGCAGCTTGGCAGGGAACACAGATACGCAGTATTTT	CASSLAGNTDTQYF
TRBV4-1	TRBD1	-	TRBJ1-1	TGCGCCAGCAGCCCGACCAGGGACAGGATATTGAACACTGAAGCTTTCTTT	CASSPTRDRILNTEAFF
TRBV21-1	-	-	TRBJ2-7	TGTGCCAGCAGCAAAGCGCTACTAGCGGGGGCACGGTACGAGCAGTACTTC	CASSKALLAGARYEQYF
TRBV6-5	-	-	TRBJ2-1	TGTGCCAGCAGATTAAACAATGAGCAGTTCTTC	CASRLNNEQFF